This TCR beta chain was captured by sequencing in a study of CD8+CD57+ T cells in acquired aplastic anemia. In the study overall: Sorted CD4+ and CD8+ cells gave an average of about 3 ug of DNA. Healthy donors averaged approximately 9.9 million reads for CD4+ cells. The study's findings and limits: Patients had twenty-nine CD8+ CDR3 sequences in common with controls (the shared set). Simpson's diversity of CD8+ cells was not significantly different in patients compared with controls.

In the case of this clonotype: Its specificity is unknown. A read error may explain this, as a much larger clone is one base away.

This CDR3 comprises 15 residues. Germline V gene sequence: CDR1 SEHNR, CDR2 FQNEAQ (reference sequence). Genomic DNA was employed as the template in profiling TCR beta VDJ and CDR3. TCRdb independently ran MiXCR on the reads; one entry per CDR3 protein. Here the sample spans some 200,000 distinct CDR3 sequences, approximately 35% being singletons. The source is a human donor in good health, serving as a control. Sequences were obtained from sorted CD4+, CD8+, or CD8+CD57+ T cells (not recorded which) from PBMCs. The chain combines TRBV7-9 with TRBJ1-3; D is uncertain. This CDR3 reads CARSPTTSSGNTIYF. The CDR3 nucleotides are TGTGCCCGCAGCCCGACAACCAGCTCTGGAAACACCATATATTTT.